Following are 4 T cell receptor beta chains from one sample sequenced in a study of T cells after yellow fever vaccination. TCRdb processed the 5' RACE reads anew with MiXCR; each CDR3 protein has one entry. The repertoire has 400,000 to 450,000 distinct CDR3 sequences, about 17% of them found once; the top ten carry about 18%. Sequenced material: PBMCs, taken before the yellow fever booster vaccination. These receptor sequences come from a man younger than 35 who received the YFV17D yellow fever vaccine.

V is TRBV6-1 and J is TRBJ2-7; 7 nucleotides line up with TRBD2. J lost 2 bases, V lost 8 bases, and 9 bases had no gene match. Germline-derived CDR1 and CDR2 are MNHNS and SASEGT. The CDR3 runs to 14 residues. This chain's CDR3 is CASFPGGSAYEQYF. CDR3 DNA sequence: TGTGCCAGCTTTCCCGGGGGGTCGGCCTACGAGCAGTACTTC.

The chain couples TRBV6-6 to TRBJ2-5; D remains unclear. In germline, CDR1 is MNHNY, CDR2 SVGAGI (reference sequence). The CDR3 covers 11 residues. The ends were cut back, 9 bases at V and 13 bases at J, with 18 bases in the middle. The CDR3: CASSKDQGSYF. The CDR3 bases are TGTGCCAGTTCCAAGGACCAAGGGTCGTACTTC.

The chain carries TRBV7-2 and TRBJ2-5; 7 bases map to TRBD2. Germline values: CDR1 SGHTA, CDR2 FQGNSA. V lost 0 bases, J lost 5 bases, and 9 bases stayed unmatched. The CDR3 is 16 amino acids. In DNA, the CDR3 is TGTGCCAGCAGCTTAGCAGGACTAGGGCCAGTCGAGACCCAGTACTTC. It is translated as CASSLAGLGPVETQYF.

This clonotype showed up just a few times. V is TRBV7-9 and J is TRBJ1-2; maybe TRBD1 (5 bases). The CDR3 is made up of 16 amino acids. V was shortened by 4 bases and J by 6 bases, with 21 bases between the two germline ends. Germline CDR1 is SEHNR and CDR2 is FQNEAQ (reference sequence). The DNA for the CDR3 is TGTGCCAGCAGCTCTACCCCCGGGACGCTGGGCAATGGCTACACCTTC. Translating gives CASSSTPGTLGNGYTF.